These T cell receptor beta chains were read from a single sample in a study of blood T cell repertoires in COVID-19. Produced via immunoSEQ multiplex PCR; TCRdb's table is partial and in-frame only. The repertoire holds tens of thousands of clones, with 88% as singletons. Specimen: peripheral blood. The receptor source for this set is a human donor in a cohort sampled during active COVID-19. Both conserved end residues are part of each CDR3. Fields, in order: J gene, V gene, clone size, D gene, CDR3 protein, CDR3 DNA. The D gene is left open where the match is weak. Not every row has a clone size; where given, it reads once, few, many or a size class.

TRBJ2-7 TRBV2 NA TRBD2 CASRTSGLYEQYF TGTGCCAGCAGGACTAGCGGTCTCTACGAGCAGTACTTC
TRBJ1-4 TRBV6-6 NA TRBD1 CASSVRGRLEKLFF TGTGCCAGCAGTGTCAGGGGGCGACTTGAAAAACTGTTTTTT
TRBJ2-7 TRBV9 NA NA CASSSSYEQYF TGTGCCAGCAGCTCTTCCTACGAGCAGTACTTC
TRBJ2-6 TRBV5-1 NA TRBD1 CASSFGQGNLGANVLTF TGCGCCAGCAGCTTCGGACAGGGGAATCTTGGGGCCAACGTCCTGACTTTC
TRBJ2-2 TRBV5-4 NA TRBD2 CASSFGLAGGTGELFF TGTGCCAGCAGCTTTGGACTAGCGGGGGGCACCGGGGAGCTGTTTTTT
TRBJ2-5 TRBV4-1 NA NA CATRQYPASQETQYF TGCGCCACCAGACAGTATCCAGCCAGTCAAGAGACCCAGTACTTC
TRBJ1-1 TRBV7-8 few NA CASSLFPGDTEAFF TGTGCCAGCAGCTTATTCCCCGGAGACACTGAAGCTTTCTTT
TRBJ2-7 TRBV19 NA TRBD2 CASSSRTSGRYEQYF TGTGCCAGTAGTTCAAGGACTAGCGGAAGATACGAGCAGTACTTC
TRBJ2-1 TRBV5-1 NA TRBD2 CASSWTGTSGREQFF TGCGCCAGCAGCTGGACCGGGACTAGCGGGAGGGAACAGTTCTTC
TRBJ2-5 TRBV7-9 NA TRBD1 CASSLRGGAETQYF TGTGCCAGCAGCTTAAGAGGGGGCGCGGAGACCCAGTACTTC
TRBJ2-1 TRBV15 NA TRBD2 CATSRSGGAWNEQFF TGTGCCACCAGCAGAAGCGGGGGGGCTTGGAATGAGCAGTTCTTC
TRBJ1-6 TRBV9 NA TRBD1 CASSAGGRSPLHF TGTGCCAGCAGCGCAGGGGGGAGATCACCCCTCCACTTT
TRBJ1-2 TRBV2 NA NA CASSENRMGYGYTF TGTGCCAGCAGTGAGAACAGGATGGGCTATGGCTACACCTTC
TRBJ2-1 TRBV4-1 NA TRBD2 CASSQGWVAGGRSEQFF TGCGCCAGCAGCCAAGGGTGGGTAGCGGGAGGGAGGAGTGAGCAGTTCTTC
TRBJ1-6 TRBV19 NA TRBD1 CASSVHSGTGKVHSPLHF TGTGCCAGTAGCGTCCATTCCGGGACAGGGAAGGTTCACTCACCCCTCCACTTT
TRBJ1-4 TRBV18 NA NA CASSPGLEEKLFF TGTGCCAGCTCACCGGGACTGGAAGAAAAACTGTTTTTT
TRBJ2-3 TRBV7-6 once NA CASSGEQGPLTTDTQYF TGTGCCAGCAGCGGCGAACAGGGACCCTTGACGACAGATACGCAGTATTTT
TRBJ1-1 TRBV14 few NA CASSQYMNTEAFF TGTGCCAGCAGCCAGTACATGAACACTGAAGCTTTCTTT
TRBJ2-7 TRBV27 once TRBD2 CASSLSRLASYEQYF TGTGCCAGCAGTTTATCCCGACTAGCGAGCTACGAGCAGTACTTC
TRBJ2-3 TRBV5-4 NA TRBD2 CASSLKSGGFLDTQYF TGTGCCAGCAGCTTAAAAAGCGGGGGCTTCTTGGATACGCAGTATTTT
TRBJ2-7 TRBV7-9 NA NA CASFGGSSYEQYF TGTGCCAGTTTCGGCGGTAGCTCCTACGAGCAGTACTTC
TRBJ2-5 TRBV6-5 NA TRBD2 CASSYGTSGGQETQYF TGTGCCAGCAGTTATGGGACTAGCGGGGGCCAAGAGACCCAGTACTTC
TRBJ2-1 TRBV6-5 NA TRBD2 CASSSLAGGLNEQFF TGTGCCAGCAGCTCACTAGCGGGGGGCCTCAATGAGCAGTTCTTC
TRBJ1-4 TRBV2 few TRBD1 CASSELTGIEKLFF TGTGCCAGCAGTGAATTGACAGGGATTGAAAAACTGTTTTTT
TRBJ2-1 TRBV19 NA TRBD2 CASTSGDYYNEQFF TGTGCCAGTACTAGCGGAGACTACTACAATGAGCAGTTCTTC
TRBJ2-7 TRBV5-6 NA NA CASSEGEYEQYF TGTGCCAGCAGCGAGGGGGAGTACGAGCAGTACTTC
TRBJ2-5 TRBV24-1 once NA CATSDGDRQIQETQYF TGTGCCACCAGTGATGGGGATAGACAGATCCAAGAGACCCAGTACTTC
TRBJ2-3 TRBV27 NA NA CASSSQRGGAYTDTQYF TGTGCCAGCAGTTCACAGCGAGGGGGGGCCTACACAGATACGCAGTATTTT
TRBJ2-1 TRBV7-8 NA TRBD2 CASLRAPAGGNEQFF TGTGCCAGCCTAAGGGCCCCGGCGGGAGGGAATGAGCAGTTCTTC
TRBJ2-7 TRBV6-2/TRBV6-3 NA TRBD1 CASSSPGQGQYEQYF TGTGCCAGCAGTTCCCCGGGACAGGGGCAGTACGAGCAGTACTTC
TRBJ2-5 TRBV10-2 NA NA CASSDLWGVQETQYF TGCGCCAGCAGTGATTTGTGGGGGGTCCAAGAGACCCAGTACTTC
TRBJ1-5 TRBV6-2/TRBV6-3 few NA CASSWDISNQPQHF TGTGCCAGCAGTTGGGACATTAGCAATCAGCCCCAGCATTTT
TRBJ2-7 TRBV11-2 NA NA CASSLSQGLWYEQYF TGTGCCAGCAGCTTAAGTCAGGGGTTGTGGTACGAGCAGTACTTC
TRBJ2-7 TRBV7-9 NA TRBD2 CASSPTSGSPGEQYF TGTGCCAGCAGCCCGACTAGCGGGAGCCCGGGAGAGCAGTACTTC
TRBJ1-1 TRBV27 few NA CASSLWGPDTEAFF TGTGCCAGCAGTTTATGGGGGCCTGACACTGAAGCTTTCTTT
TRBJ2-2 TRBV6-5 once NA CASRDTGYTGELFF TGTGCCAGCAGAGATACAGGGTACACCGGGGAGCTGTTTTTT
TRBJ1-2 TRBV7-9 NA NA CASSSNSDYGYTF TGTGCCAGCAGCTCAAACTCTGACTATGGCTACACCTTC
TRBJ2-1 TRBV4-2 NA NA CASSLPGPGESSYNEQFF TGTGCCAGCAGCCTCCCCGGGCCGGGGGAGAGCTCCTACAATGAGCAGTTCTTC
TRBJ1-5 TRBV6-6 NA NA CASRDTPISPQHF TGTGCCAGCCGGGACACCCCAATCTCGCCCCAGCATTTT
TRBJ2-6 TRBV28 NA TRBD1 CASSPGTGGTGANVLTF TGTGCCAGCAGTCCGGGGACAGGGGGAACTGGGGCCAACGTCCTGACTTTC
TRBJ2-5 TRBV7-9 NA TRBD2 CASSLAGGAGQETQYF TGTGCCAGCAGCTTAGCTGGAGGAGCGGGGCAAGAGACCCAGTACTTC
TRBJ1-2 TRBV29-1 NA TRBD1 CSAGTGGGYTF TGCAGCGCCGGGACAGGGGGCGGCTACACCTTC
TRBJ1-3 TRBV3-1/TRBV3-2 few NA CASSQTRGSGNTIYF TGTGCCAGCAGCCAAACCCGCGGCTCTGGAAACACCATATATTTT
TRBJ1-5 TRBV3-1/TRBV3-2 few TRBD1 CASSQGWTGVSNQPQHF TGTGCCAGCAGCCAAGGGTGGACAGGAGTTAGCAATCAGCCCCAGCATTTT
TRBJ1-5 TRBV6-2/TRBV6-3 once TRBD1 CASSFNRGGQPQHF TGTGCCAGCAGTTTCAACAGGGGAGGACAGCCCCAGCATTTT